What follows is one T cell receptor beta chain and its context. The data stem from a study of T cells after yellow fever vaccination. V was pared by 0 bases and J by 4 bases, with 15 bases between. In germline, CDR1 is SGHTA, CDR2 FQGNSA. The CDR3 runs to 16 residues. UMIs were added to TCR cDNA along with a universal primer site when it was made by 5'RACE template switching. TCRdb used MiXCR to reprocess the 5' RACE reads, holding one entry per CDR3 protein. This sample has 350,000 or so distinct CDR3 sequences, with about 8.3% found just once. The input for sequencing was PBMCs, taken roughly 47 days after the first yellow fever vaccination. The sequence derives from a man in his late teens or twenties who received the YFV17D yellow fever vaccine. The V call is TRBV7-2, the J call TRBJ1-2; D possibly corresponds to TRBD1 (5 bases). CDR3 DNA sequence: TGTGCCAGCAGCTTAGCGCTCGTGGAGGGGCTCTATGGCTACACCTTC. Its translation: CASSLALVEGLYGYTF.